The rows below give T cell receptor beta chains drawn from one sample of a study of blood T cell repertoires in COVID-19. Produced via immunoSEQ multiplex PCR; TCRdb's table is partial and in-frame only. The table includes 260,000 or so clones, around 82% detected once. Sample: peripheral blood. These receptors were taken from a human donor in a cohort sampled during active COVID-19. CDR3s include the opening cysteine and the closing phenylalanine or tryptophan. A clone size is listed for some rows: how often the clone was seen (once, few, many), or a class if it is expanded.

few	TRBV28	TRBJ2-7	CASSRGQAYEQYF
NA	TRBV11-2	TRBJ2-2	CASSLSGGTGELFF
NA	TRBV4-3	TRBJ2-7	CASSQDSGSSYEQYF
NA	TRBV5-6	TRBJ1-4	CASSLLRGTPGEKLFF
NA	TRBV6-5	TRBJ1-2	CASRSDQGIYGYTF
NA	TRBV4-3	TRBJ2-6	CASSQAHSGANVLTF
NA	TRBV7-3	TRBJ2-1	CASSSGAAGVYNEQFF
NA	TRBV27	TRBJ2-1	CASSFGTGEGDEQFF
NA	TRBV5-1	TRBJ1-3	CASSLTSARDSINGNTIYF
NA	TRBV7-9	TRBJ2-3	CASSPYTGHTQYF
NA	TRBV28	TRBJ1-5	CASSLSVDYQPQHF
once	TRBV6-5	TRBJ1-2	CASSRTGAYGYTF
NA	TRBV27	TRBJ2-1	CASSLRAGQGFIEQFF
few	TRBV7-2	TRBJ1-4	CASSLFGGRSKELFF
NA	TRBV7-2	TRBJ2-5	CASSPNGGAQYF
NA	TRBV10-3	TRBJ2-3	CAISRGERLSTDTQYF
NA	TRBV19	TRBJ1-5	CASSTGVGNQPQHF
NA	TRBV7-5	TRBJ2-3	CARSLVYTGGPGTDTQYF
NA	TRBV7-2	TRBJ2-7	CASSPGQDYEQYF
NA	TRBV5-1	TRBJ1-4	CASSKGQGPTNEKLFF
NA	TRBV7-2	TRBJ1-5	CASSLGGPGQPQHF
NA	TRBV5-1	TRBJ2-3	CASSLAAGGRTDTQYF
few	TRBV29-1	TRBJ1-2	CSVGDRAWIYGYTF
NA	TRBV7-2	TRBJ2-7	CASSLGLRGGEYEQYF
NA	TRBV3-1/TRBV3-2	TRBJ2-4	CASSRVGLAGAVPNIQYF
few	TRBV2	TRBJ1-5	CASSEAVRGSQPQHF
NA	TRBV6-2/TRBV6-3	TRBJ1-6	CASSRDRNFNSPLHF
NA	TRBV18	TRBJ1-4	CASSLGLTEKLFF
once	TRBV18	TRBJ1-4	CASSPLGEKLFF
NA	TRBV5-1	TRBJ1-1	CASSRPGAATEAFF
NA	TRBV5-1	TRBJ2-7	CASSIAPSAGEPYEQYF
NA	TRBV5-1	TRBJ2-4	CASSLEVPTSGSIQYF
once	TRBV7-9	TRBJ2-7	CASSLAVGTGGFYEQYF
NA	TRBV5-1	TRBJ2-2	CASSLAWRTSSPGELFF
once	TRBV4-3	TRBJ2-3	CASSRRVLSTDTQYF
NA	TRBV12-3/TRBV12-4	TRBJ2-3	CASSFGPDTQYF
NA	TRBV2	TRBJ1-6	CASKGGQYNSPLHF
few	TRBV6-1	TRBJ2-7	CASSEDRLGLAEAYEQYF
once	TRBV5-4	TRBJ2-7	CASSLAGGQGVYEQYF
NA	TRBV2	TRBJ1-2	CASSDPGQGVYTF
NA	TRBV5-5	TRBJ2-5	CASSPGGGRGQETQYF
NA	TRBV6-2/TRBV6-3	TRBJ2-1	CASSPQERGGYNEQFF